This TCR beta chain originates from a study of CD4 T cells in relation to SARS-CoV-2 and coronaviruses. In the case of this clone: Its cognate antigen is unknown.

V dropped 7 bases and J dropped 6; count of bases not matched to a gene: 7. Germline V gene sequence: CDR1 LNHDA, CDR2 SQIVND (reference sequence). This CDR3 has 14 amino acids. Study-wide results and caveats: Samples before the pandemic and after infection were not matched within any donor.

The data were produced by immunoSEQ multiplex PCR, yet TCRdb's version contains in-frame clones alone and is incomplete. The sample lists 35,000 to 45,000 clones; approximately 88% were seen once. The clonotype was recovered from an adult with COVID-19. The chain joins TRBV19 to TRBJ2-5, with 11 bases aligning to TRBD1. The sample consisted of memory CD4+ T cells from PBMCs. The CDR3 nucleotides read TGTGCCAGTAAAGAAGGGACAGGGGGAAAGACCCAGTACTTC. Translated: CASKEGTGGKTQYF. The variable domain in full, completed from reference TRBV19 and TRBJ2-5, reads DGGITQSPKYLFRKEGQNVTLSCEQNLNHDAMYWYRQDPGQGLRLIYYSQIVNDFQKGDIAEGYSVSREKKESFPLTVTSAQKNPTAFYLCASKEGTGGKTQYFGPGTRLLVL.